These 28 T cell receptor beta chains came from one sample sequenced in a study of OX40 agonist ivuxolimab in advanced cancers. Library preparation employed the immunoSEQ multiplex PCR assay. TCRdb re-hosts the immuneACCESS table, in-frame sequences only. Its copies lack some clones; in the studies checked, an unresolved V gene accounts for under half of them, and the cause for the rest is not known. Recorded for this sample are some 67,000 clones; more than 70% of them occurred a single time. Around 0.53% of the sample goes to the ten largest clones. The sample here was CD4+ or CD8+ T cells sorted from blood, taken in a trial of the OX40 agonist ivuxolimab. The source of these receptors is an adult with an advanced solid tumor such as melanoma, head and neck, liver or kidney cancer.

CDR3 bases: TGTGCCAGCACCCGACAGGGAATCTACTACGAGCAGTACTTC. Its translation is CASTRQGIYYEQYF. The V call is TRBV5-4, the J call TRBJ2-7; 7 positions match TRBD1. J was trimmed by 3 bases and V by 6 bases; bases with no gene match: 9. Per the germline V gene, CDR1 is SGHNT and CDR2 is YYREEE (reference sequence). This CDR3 is 14 amino acids long.

This chain joins TRBV11-2 and TRBJ2-6, with 7 bases aligning to TRBD1. Germline trimming cut 5 bases from V and 2 bases from J; bases unmatched to any gene: 3. Germline loops: CDR1 SGHAT, CDR2 FQNNGV. CDR3 length: 15 amino acids. CDR3 nucleotide sequence: TGTGCCAGCAGCCACACAGGGGCTGGGGCCAACGTCCTGACTTTC. It specifies CASSHTGAGANVLTF. Complete variable domain (other parts from reference TRBV11-2 and TRBJ2-6): EAGVAQSPRYKIIEKRQSVAFWCNPISGHATLYWYQQILGQGPKLLIQFQNNGVVDDSQLPKDRFSAERLKGVDSTLKIQPAKLEDSAVYLCASSHTGAGANVLTFGAGSRLTVL.

A note on this clone: Additional DNA sequences in this sample encode the identical CDR3. The chain joins TRBV9 to TRBJ1-1; 7 nucleotides align to TRBD1. The CDR3 loop spans 14 amino acids. V was clipped by 3 bases and J by 0 bases; unmatched bases: 2. The germline V gene encodes CDR1 SGDLS and CDR2 YYNGEE. The CDR3 DNA sequence: TGTGCCAGCAGCGCGACAGGGATGAACACTGAAGCTTTCTTT. Residues: CASSATGMNTEAFF.

J is TRBJ1-2 and V is TRBV9, with D unresolved. Trimming cost V 2 bases and J 5 bases, with 13 bases left between them. This CDR3 contains 14 residues. Germline-derived CDR1 and CDR2 are SGDLS and YYNGEE. The CDR3 is CASSVGTLGYGYTF. The CDR3 nucleotides are TGTGCCAGCAGCGTTGGCACCCTGGGGTATGGCTACACCTTC.

This rearrangement joins TRBV20-1 to TRBJ1-2; D perhaps matches TRBD1 (5 bases). CDR3 size: 10 residues. Trimming removed 3 bases at V and 8 bases at J, with 7 bases between. In germline, CDR1 is DFQATT, CDR2 SNEGSKA (reference sequence). CDR3 in amino acids: CSASRGGYTF. The CDR3 DNA reads as TGCAGTGCTAGTAGGGGAGGCTACACCTTC.

V is TRBV7-8 and J is TRBJ1-3; D remains unclear. This CDR3 region has 16 residues. CDR1 is SGHVS, CDR2 FQNEAQ, per germline. V lost 2 bases and J 2 bases, leaving 13 bases between the germline ends. The CDR3 coding sequence is TGTGCCAGCAGCTTATCTCTTGGAGTAGCTGGAAACACCATATATTTT. Its protein is CASSLSLGVAGNTIYF. Full variable domain (missing parts from reference TRBV7-8 and TRBJ1-3): GAGVSQSPRYKVAKRGQDVALRCDPISGHVSLFWYQQALGQGPEFLTYFQNEAQLDKSGLPSDRFFAERPEGSVSTLKIQRTQQEDSAVYLCASSLSLGVAGNTIYFGEGSWLTVV.

The chain employs TRBV7-9 and TRBJ2-1; D may be TRBD1 or TRBD2 (5 bases each). Germline V lookup: CDR1 SEHNR, CDR2 FQNEAQ (reference sequence). V was pared by 3 bases and J by 9 bases, with 6 bases between. The CDR3 runs 11 residues. The CDR3 is CASSFGTEQFF. CDR3 bases: TGTGCCAGCAGCTTTGGGACTGAGCAGTTCTTC.

V is TRBV6-6 and J is TRBJ1-2; possible D gene TRBD1, 6 bases. CDR3 length: 15 amino acids. The V end was cut by 5 bases, the J end by 0 bases, with 13 bases between. Germline V CDR1 and CDR2: MNHNY, SVGAGI (reference sequence). The CDR3 loop reads CASSPPGAPNYGYTF. CDR3 DNA: TGTGCCAGCAGTCCCCCAGGGGCCCCTAACTATGGCTACACCTTC.

This chain links TRBV6-1 with TRBJ2-1; 7 nucleotides align to TRBD2. Trimming at V came to 4 bases and at J to 2 bases, leaving 5 bases not matched to a gene. This CDR3 contains 15 residues. Germline loops: CDR1 MNHNS, CDR2 SASEGT. CDR3 DNA: TGTGCCAGCAGTGTCCAGCGGGGTACCTACAATGAGCAGTTCTTC. This codes for CASSVQRGTYNEQFF.

The chain joins TRBV7-9 to TRBJ1-1, with D perhaps TRBD1 (5 bases). The germline V gene has CDR1 SEHNR and CDR2 FQNEAQ (reference sequence). Trimming took 6 bases from V and 5 from J, leaving 16 bases between them. This CDR3 contains 14 residues. The CDR3 DNA sequence: TGTGCCAGCAGTACACAGGAAGGTGAAACTGAAGCTTTCTTT. Encoded protein: CASSTQEGETEAFF.

V gene TRBV18 combines with J gene TRBJ1-3, with no clear D. Germline-derived CDR1 and CDR2 are KGHSH and LQKENI. This CDR3 has 14 residues. Trimming took 8 bases from V and 0 from J, leaving 11 bases between them. The CDR3: CASLQQSSGNTIYF. The CDR3 coding sequence is TGTGCCAGCCTACAGCAGAGCTCTGGAAACACCATATATTTT.

The chain uses TRBV6-5 and TRBJ2-5, with no clear D. Germline V lookup: CDR1 MNHEY, CDR2 SVGAGI. The CDR3 is made up of 13 amino acids. Trimming left V 6 bases short and J 5 bases short, with 13 bases between. This CDR3 reads CASRGRRLETQYF. The CDR3 bases are TGTGCCAGCAGGGGCAGGCGTCTTGAGACCCAGTACTTC.

The chain employs TRBV2 and TRBJ1-2; D perhaps matches TRBD1 (6 bases). V was cut by 6 bases and J by 1 base, with 15 bases left in between. This CDR3 contains 15 residues. Germline V CDR1 and CDR2: SNHLY, FYNNEI. CDR3 coding DNA: TGTGCCAGCAGCCCACAGGGCCCGGTTAACTATGGCTACACCTTC. It translates to CASSPQGPVNYGYTF.

This clone is a singleton in its sample. V and J are TRBV5-1 and TRBJ2-7; 8 bases are shared with TRBD1. V dropped 4 bases and J dropped 3; count of bases not matched to a gene: 3. Germline V gene lookup returns CDR1 SGHRS and CDR2 YFSETQ. The CDR3 loop spans 13 amino acids. CDR3 sequence: CASSPTGDYEQYF. DNA for the CDR3: TGCGCCAGCAGCCCGACAGGGGACTACGAGCAGTACTTC. The full variable domain, with the rest looked up from reference TRBV5-1 and TRBJ2-7, is KAGVTQTPRYLIKTRGQQVTLSCSPISGHRSVSWYQQTPGQGLQFLFEYFSETQRNKGNFPGRFSGRQFSNSRSEMNVSTLELGDSALYLCASSPTGDYEQYFGPGTRLTVT.

The chain joins TRBV7-8 to TRBJ2-7; 7 bases fit TRBD1. Trimming cost V 5 bases and J 4 bases; bases outside gene matches: 26. Per the germline V gene, CDR1 is SGHVS and CDR2 is FQNEAQ. This CDR3 region has 20 residues. The CDR3 bases are TGTGCCAGCAGCAGGGACAGTAAGGAGAACAGATACATCCCCCCATACGAGCAGTACTTC. Its protein product is CASSRDSKENRYIPPYEQYF.

The chain's CDR3 is CASSEYRGGTDTQYF. As DNA, the CDR3 is TGTGCCAGCAGTGAATACAGGGGAGGCACAGATACGCAGTATTTT. This sequence joins TRBV2 and TRBJ2-3; 7 nucleotides agree with TRBD1. Germline assignment: CDR1 SNHLY and CDR2 FYNNEI. The CDR3 length is 15 residues. With 2 bases clipped from V and 1 base from J, the junction kept 3 bases outside the gene matches.

This chain connects TRBV9 to TRBJ1-1; D perhaps matches TRBD1 (6 bases). The V end lost 0 bases, the J end lost 1 base, and 10 bases lay between the germline ends. The CDR3 contains 15 residues. The germline V gene encodes CDR1 SGDLS and CDR2 YYNGEE. CDR3 nucleotide sequence: TGTGCCAGCAGCGTAGGGGACACCAGGAACACTGAAGCTTTCTTT. Protein sequence: CASSVGDTRNTEAFF.

This chain links TRBV19 with TRBJ1-6; TRBD1 matches at 8 bases. Germline CDR1 is LNHDA and CDR2 is SQIVND (reference sequence). J was trimmed by 10 bases and V by 1 base; bases with no gene match: 6. CDR3 length: 15 residues. CDR3 region: CASSIGDRKGSPLHF. The CDR3 DNA reads as TGTGCCAGTAGTATAGGGGACAGGAAAGGATCACCCCTCCACTTT.

V is TRBV2 and J is TRBJ2-7; D perhaps matches TRBD1 (8 bases). Trimming removed 6 bases at V and 7 bases at J, with 22 bases between. There are 15 residues in the CDR3. Per germline, CDR1 SNHLY and CDR2 FYNNEI. CDR3 coding DNA: TGTGCCAGCAGGGGGCGGGGGACAGGAGGCGGAGAGCAGTACTTC. It yields the protein CASRGRGTGGGEQYF.

This rearrangement joins TRBV5-1 to TRBJ2-7; D possibly matches TRBD1 or TRBD2 (6 bases each). The length of the CDR3 is 12 residues. CDR1 is SGHRS and CDR2 is YFSETQ in the germline V gene. V lost 2 bases to trimming and J lost 5 bases, with 8 bases between them. The CDR3 spells CASSLGGHEQYF. Written as DNA, the CDR3 is TGCGCCAGCAGCTTAGGGGGGCACGAGCAGTACTTC.

The rearrangement joins TRBV6-5 to TRBJ2-7; D is uncertain. V was cut by 4 bases and J by 3 bases, with 16 bases left in between. From germline, CDR1 is MNHEY and CDR2 SVGAGI. This CDR3 comprises 15 residues. The CDR3 DNA reads TGTGCCAGCAGTTCGCCTCGACTGACCGACTACGAGCAGTACTTC. Residues: CASSSPRLTDYEQYF.

The chain links TRBV9 to TRBJ2-1; D is uncertain. Per germline, CDR1 SGDLS and CDR2 YYNGEE. This CDR3 is built from 14 residues. V was trimmed by 1 base and J by 8 bases, leaving 13 bases between them. In DNA form, the CDR3 reads TGTGCCAGCAGCGTATCCCCTTCGGCAGATGAGCAGTTCTTC. Translated: CASSVSPSADEQFF. The whole variable domain, filled in from reference TRBV9 and TRBJ2-1, reads DSGVTQTPKHLITATGQRVTLRCSPRSGDLSVYWYQQSLDQGLQFLIQYYNGEERAKGNILERFSAQQFPDLHSELNLSSLELGDSALYFCASSVSPSADEQFFGPGTRLTVL.

The genes are TRBV5-8 and TRBJ1-2; D may be TRBD1 (5 bases). The germline CDR1 and CDR2 sequences are SGHTS and YDEGEE. CDR3 length equals 16 residues. V lost 3 bases, J lost 8 bases, and 23 bases lay in between. The CDR3, as DNA: TGTGCCAGCAGCTCACGGACGCCTGGGACGTCAAGGGGCTACACCTTC. Protein sequence: CASSSRTPGTSRGYTF. Looking up the rest from reference TRBV5-8 and TRBJ1-2 gives the full variable domain: EAGVTQSPTHLIKTRGQQATLRCSPISGHTSVYWYQQALGLGLQFLLWYDEGEERNRGNFPPRFSGRQFPNYSSELNVNALELEDSALYLCASSSRTPGTSRGYTFGSGTRLTVV.

This chain links TRBV18 with TRBJ1-2, with TRBD1 matching over 7 bases. J gave up 6 bases and V 4 bases, and 8 bases lay outside the gene matches. The germline V gene encodes CDR1 KGHSH and CDR2 LQKENI. This CDR3 has 14 residues. CDR3 bases: TGTGCCAGCTCACTAACCCAGGGGGTGGATGGCTACACCTTC. This gives the protein CASSLTQGVDGYTF.

This rearrangement joins TRBV5-4 to TRBJ2-1; D is possibly TRBD2 (6 bases). Germline assignment: CDR1 SGHNT and CDR2 YYREEE (reference sequence). V was shortened by 4 bases and J by 3 bases, with 11 bases between the two germline ends. This CDR3 is 14 amino acids long. CDR3 protein: CASSVATSYNEQFF. CDR3 bases: TGTGCCAGCAGCGTGGCGACTAGCTACAATGAGCAGTTCTTC. Based on the CDR3 plus reference TRBV5-4 and TRBJ2-1, the full variable domain is ETGVTQSPTHLIKTRGQQVTLRCSSQSGHNTVSWYQQALGQGPQFIFQYYREEENGRGNFPPRFSGLQFPNYSSELNVNALELDDSALYLCASSVATSYNEQFFGPGTRLTVL.

This chain connects TRBV10-3 to TRBJ2-1; 15 bases match TRBD2. Germline V CDR1 and CDR2: ENHRY, SYGVKD. The CDR3 sequence is 15 residues long. V dropped 6 bases and J dropped 5; count of bases not matched to a gene: 2. The CDR3 here is CAISGTSGGHNEQFF. CDR3 sequence (DNA): TGTGCCATCAGCGGGACTAGCGGGGGGCACAATGAGCAGTTCTTC.

CDR3 nucleotide sequence: TGCAGCGTTGCTCGATCAGAGGTAGCTTTCTTT. Its protein product is CSVARSEVAFF. The chain is built from TRBV29-1 and TRBJ1-1; D remains ambiguous. Germline V gene data show CDR1 as SQVTM and CDR2 as ANQGSEA. This CDR3 comprises 11 residues. V was clipped by 4 bases and J by 10 bases, with 13 bases between them.

The genes are TRBV6-6 and TRBJ2-1; no definite D call. The CDR3 loop spans 15 amino acids. CDR1 is MNHNY and CDR2 is SVGAGI in the germline V gene (reference sequence). Trimming cost V 4 bases and J 0 bases, with 10 bases left between them. This CDR3 reads CASSSDTYSYNEQFF. DNA for the CDR3: TGTGCCAGCAGTTCCGACACCTACTCCTACAATGAGCAGTTCTTC.